One and the same sample provided the 9 T cell receptor beta chains below, sequenced in a study of OX40 agonist ivuxolimab in advanced cancers. Produced via immunoSEQ multiplex PCR; TCRdb's table is partial and in-frame only. The sample carries 62,000 or so clones, 84% recorded once. The sample consisted of CD4+ or CD8+ T cells sorted from blood, taken in a trial of the OX40 agonist ivuxolimab. The receptors here all came from an adult with an advanced solid tumor such as melanoma, head and neck, liver or kidney cancer.

This clone was counted between two and nine times. The rearrangement uses TRBV5-1 and TRBJ2-5; the D call may be TRBD1 or TRBD2 (5 bases each). The V gene's germline CDR1 is SGHRS and CDR2 YFSETQ. CDR3 size: 17 residues. V shed 0 bases and J shed 2 bases, with 17 bases lying between them. CDR3 amino acids: CASSLGGTRQIQETQYF. The CDR3 nucleotides are TGCGCCAGCAGCTTGGGGGGGACCCGACAGATACAAGAGACCCAGTACTTC.

The chain recombines TRBV5-1 with TRBJ1-5; D gene unclear. The CDR3 spans 15 residues. Germline lookup yields CDR1 SGHRS and CDR2 YFSETQ. V was shortened by 0 bases and J by 1 base, with 8 bases between the two germline ends. For the CDR3, the DNA is TGCGCCAGCAGCTTGGGCTCGGGGAGCAATCAGCCCCAGCATTTT. It codes for CASSLGSGSNQPQHF.

This clone was seen only a few times. The V gene is TRBV29-1, the J gene TRBJ2-5; 12 bases fit TRBD2. With V trimmed by 1 base and J by 5 bases, 5 bases remained unmatched. The CDR3 has 15 residues. Germline-derived CDR1 and CDR2 are SQVTM and ANQGSEA. The CDR3 reads CSVEVLAGGVETQYF. CDR3 bases: TGCAGCGTTGAAGTACTAGCGGGGGGAGTGGAGACCCAGTACTTC.

The rearrangement links TRBV2 to TRBJ1-2, with no clear D. Between the trimmed V and J ends, which lost 3 bases and 2 bases, there was a span of 7 bases. Per germline, CDR1 SNHLY and CDR2 FYNNEI. The CDR3 runs to 13 residues. CDR3 sequence reads: CASSDEGNYGYTF. CDR3 bases: TGTGCCAGCAGTGACGAAGGCAACTATGGCTACACCTTC.

As DNA, the CDR3 is TGTGCCAGCAGTCCGGGACGGGTTTACAATGAGCAGTTCTTC. The encoded protein is CASSPGRVYNEQFF. The gene calls are TRBV27 and TRBJ2-1; D possibly uses TRBD1 or TRBD2 (5 bases each). Germline CDR1 is MNHEY and CDR2 is SMNVEV (reference sequence). Deletions cut 5 bases from V and 4 bases from J, with 12 bases between. This CDR3 has 14 amino acids.

The chain is built from TRBV29-1 and TRBJ2-7; a possible D gene is TRBD1 (6 bases). The CDR3 is 15 residues long. V was trimmed by 4 bases and J by 2 bases, leaving 18 bases between them. Germline CDR1 reads SQVTM; CDR2 reads ANQGSEA. The CDR3 sequence is CSVVLQGGVAYEQYF. The CDR3, as DNA: TGCAGCGTTGTTTTACAGGGCGGAGTAGCCTACGAGCAGTACTTC.

The genes are TRBV7-2 and TRBJ1-4; TRBD1 matches 9 bases. CDR1 and CDR2 from the germline V gene are SGHTA and FQGNSA. CDR3 size: 15 residues. Losses at the gene ends were 5 bases for V and 8 bases for J; bases not matched to a gene: 9. The CDR3 nucleotides read TGTGCCAGCAGCAATAACAGGGGGCATGACGAAAAACTGTTTTTT. Its translation is CASSNNRGHDEKLFF.

V is TRBV6-1 and J is TRBJ2-1, with TRBD1 identical over 8 bases. With V trimmed by 7 bases and J by 9 bases, 11 bases remained unmatched. Germline V gene sequence: CDR1 MNHNS, CDR2 SASEGT. This CDR3 has 14 residues. The CDR3 region has the DNA TGTGCCAGCATTGTCACCGGGACAGGTGGTGAGCAGTTCTTC. Translating gives CASIVTGTGGEQFF.

This clone was seen just once. The V call is TRBV9, the J call TRBJ1-3; D is unclear. V shed 4 bases and J shed 1 base, with 12 bases lying between them. Germline CDR1 is SGDLS and CDR2 is YYNGEE. The CDR3 covers 15 residues. The chain's CDR3 is CASSYRGDSGNTIYF. The CDR3 coding sequence is TGTGCCAGCAGCTACCGTGGGGATTCTGGAAACACCATATATTTT.